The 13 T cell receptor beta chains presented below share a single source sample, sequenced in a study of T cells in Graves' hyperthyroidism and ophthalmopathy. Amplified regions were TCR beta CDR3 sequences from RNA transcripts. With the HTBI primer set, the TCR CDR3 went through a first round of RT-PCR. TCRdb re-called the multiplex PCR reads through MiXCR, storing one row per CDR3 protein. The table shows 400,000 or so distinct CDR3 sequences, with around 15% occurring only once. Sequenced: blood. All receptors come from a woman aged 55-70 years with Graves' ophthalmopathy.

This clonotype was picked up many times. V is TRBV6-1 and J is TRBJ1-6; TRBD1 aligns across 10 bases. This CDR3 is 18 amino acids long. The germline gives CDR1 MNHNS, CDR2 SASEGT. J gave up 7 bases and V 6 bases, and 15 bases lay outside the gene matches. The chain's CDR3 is CASRYRDRGWTDNSPLHF. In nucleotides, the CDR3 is TGTGCCAGCAGATACCGGGACAGGGGATGGACGGACAATTCACCCCTCCACTTT.

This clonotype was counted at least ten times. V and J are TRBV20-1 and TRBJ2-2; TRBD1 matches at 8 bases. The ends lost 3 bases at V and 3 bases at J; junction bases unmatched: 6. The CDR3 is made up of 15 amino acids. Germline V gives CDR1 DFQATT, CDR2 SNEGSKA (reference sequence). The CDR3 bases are TGCAGTGCTAGCAGGACAGGGCGGGACACCGGGGAGCTGTTTTTT. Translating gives CSASRTGRDTGELFF.

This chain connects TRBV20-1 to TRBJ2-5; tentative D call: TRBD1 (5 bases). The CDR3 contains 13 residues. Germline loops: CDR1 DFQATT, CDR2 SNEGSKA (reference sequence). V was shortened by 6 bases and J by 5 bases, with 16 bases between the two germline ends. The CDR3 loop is CSAAWGGQETQYF. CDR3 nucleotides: TGCAGTGCGGCTTGGGGCGGCCAGGAGACCCAGTACTTC.

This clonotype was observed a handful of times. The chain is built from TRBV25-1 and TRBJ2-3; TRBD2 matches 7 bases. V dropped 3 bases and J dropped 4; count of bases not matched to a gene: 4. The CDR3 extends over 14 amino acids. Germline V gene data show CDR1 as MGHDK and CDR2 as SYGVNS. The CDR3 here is CASSDAGVSDTQYF. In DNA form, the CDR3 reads TGTGCCAGCAGTGACGCGGGAGTATCAGATACGCAGTATTTT.

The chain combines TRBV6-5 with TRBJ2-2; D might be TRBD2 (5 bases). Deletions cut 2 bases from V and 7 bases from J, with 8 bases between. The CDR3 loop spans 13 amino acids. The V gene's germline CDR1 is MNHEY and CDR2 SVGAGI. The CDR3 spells CASSYHGDGELFF. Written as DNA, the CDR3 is TGTGCCAGCAGTTACCACGGGGACGGGGAGCTGTTTTTT.

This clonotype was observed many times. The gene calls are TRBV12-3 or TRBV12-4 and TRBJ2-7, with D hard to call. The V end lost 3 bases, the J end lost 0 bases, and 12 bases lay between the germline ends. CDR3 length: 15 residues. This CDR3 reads CASSFEPTSSYEQYF. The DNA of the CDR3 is TGTGCCAGCAGTTTTGAACCGACGAGCTCCTACGAGCAGTACTTC.

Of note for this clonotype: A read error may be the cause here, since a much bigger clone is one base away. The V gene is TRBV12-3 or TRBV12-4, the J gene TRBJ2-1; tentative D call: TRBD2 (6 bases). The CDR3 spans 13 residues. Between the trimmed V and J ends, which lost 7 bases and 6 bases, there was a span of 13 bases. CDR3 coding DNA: TGTGCCAGCAATCCAGGCGGGGTCAATGAGCAGTTCTTC. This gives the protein CASNPGGVNEQFF.

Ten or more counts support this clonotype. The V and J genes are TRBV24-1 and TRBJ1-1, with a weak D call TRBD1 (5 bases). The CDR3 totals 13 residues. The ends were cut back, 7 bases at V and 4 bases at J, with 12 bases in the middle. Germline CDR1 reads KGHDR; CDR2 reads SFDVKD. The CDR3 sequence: CATSQGSVTEAFF. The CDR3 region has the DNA TGTGCCACCAGCCAGGGTTCTGTCACTGAAGCTTTCTTT.

CDR3 coding DNA: TGTGCCAGCAGCATAGAGGGACTAGCAGTTAATACGCAGTATTTT. Encoded protein: CASSIEGLAVNTQYF. The V gene is TRBV9, the J gene TRBJ2-3, with 9 bases identical to TRBD2. The CDR3 contains 15 residues. After removal of 4 bases from V and 7 bases from J, the junction contained 10 bases not matched to a gene. From germline, CDR1 is SGDLS and CDR2 YYNGEE.

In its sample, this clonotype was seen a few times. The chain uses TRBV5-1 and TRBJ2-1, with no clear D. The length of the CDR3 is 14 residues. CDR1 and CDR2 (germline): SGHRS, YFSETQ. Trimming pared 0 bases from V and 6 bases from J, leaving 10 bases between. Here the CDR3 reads CASSLGARANEQFF. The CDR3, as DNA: TGCGCCAGCAGCTTGGGGGCCCGCGCCAATGAGCAGTTCTTC.

The CDR3 loop reads CASSTDRSGELFF. The CDR3 nucleotides are TGTGCCAGCAGCACGGACCGGTCCGGGGAGCTGTTTTTT. The chain couples TRBV6-1 to TRBJ2-2, with D uncertain. The CDR3 covers 13 residues. The V end was cut by 6 bases, the J end by 6 bases, with 11 bases between. CDR1 MNHNS and CDR2 SASEGT come from the germline V gene.

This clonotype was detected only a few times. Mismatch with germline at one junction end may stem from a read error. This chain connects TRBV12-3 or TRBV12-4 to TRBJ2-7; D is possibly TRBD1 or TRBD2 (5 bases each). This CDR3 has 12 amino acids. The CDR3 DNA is TGTGCCAGCAGCCCCGGGGCCTACGGGCAGTACTTC. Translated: CASSPGAYGQYF.

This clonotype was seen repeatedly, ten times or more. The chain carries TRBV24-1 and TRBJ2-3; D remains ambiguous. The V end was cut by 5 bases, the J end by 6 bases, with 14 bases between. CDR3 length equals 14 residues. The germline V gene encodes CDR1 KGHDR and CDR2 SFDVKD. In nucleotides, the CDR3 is TGTGCCACCAGTGGGACGGCTCCGACGGATACGCAGTATTTT. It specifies CATSGTAPTDTQYF.